This passage covers 24 T cell receptor beta chains from one sample sequenced in a study of T cell responses to AZD1222 COVID-19 vaccine. Produced via immunoSEQ multiplex PCR; TCRdb's table is partial and in-frame only. This table has 80,000 to 90,000 clones, more than 75% appearing once. Sequenced here: peripheral blood, sampled on day 0 of AZD1222 vaccination. Receptor source: an adult in good health.

The CDR3 nucleotides read TGTGCCAGCAGTGGCGGACTAGCGGGGACTTACCAAGAGACCCAGTACTTC. It translates to CASSGGLAGTYQETQYF. The V and J genes are TRBV6-1 and TRBJ2-5, with 12 nucleotides matching TRBD2. CDR1 MNHNS and CDR2 SASEGT come from the germline V gene. This CDR3 comprises 17 residues. The junction had 6 bases not matched to a gene; V was cut back by 4 bases and J by 0 bases.

This clone was recorded once. The J gene is TRBJ1-1, the V gene TRBV18; D is uncertain. CDR3 size: 16 residues. Germline V gives CDR1 KGHSH, CDR2 LQKENI. V lost 4 bases, J lost 1 base, and 16 bases lay in between. CDR3 in amino acids: CASSRNSRGGNTEAFF. The CDR3 DNA sequence: TGTGCCAGCTCACGGAATTCGCGGGGAGGGAACACTGAAGCTTTCTTT.

The V gene is TRBV7-2, the J gene TRBJ2-1; 8 bases fit TRBD2. The ends lost 2 bases at V and 3 bases at J; junction bases unmatched: 12. Germline values: CDR1 SGHTA, CDR2 FQGNSA. The CDR3 totals 18 residues. As DNA, the CDR3 is TGTGCCAGCAGCTTAACCATGGTAGGTAGCGGGGACTACAATGAGCAGTTCTTC. Its translation: CASSLTMVGSGDYNEQFF.

The genes are TRBV9 and TRBJ2-7; D remains ambiguous. Germline CDR1 and CDR2: SGDLS and YYNGEE. Trimming removed 0 bases at V and 4 bases at J, with 14 bases between. The CDR3 contains 15 residues. CDR3 sequence (DNA): TGTGCCAGCAGCGTAGCGCCGGATCTGGGATACGAGCAGTACTTC. Protein product: CASSVAPDLGYEQYF. Complete variable domain (other parts from reference TRBV9 and TRBJ2-7): DSGVTQTPKHLITATGQRVTLRCSPRSGDLSVYWYQQSLDQGLQFLIQYYNGEERAKGNILERFSAQQFPDLHSELNLSSLELGDSALYFCASSVAPDLGYEQYFGPGTRLTVT.

This chain uses TRBV3-1 (or the pseudogene TRBV3-2) with TRBJ2-1; tentatively, D is TRBD2 (6 bases). Trimming stripped 1 base from V and 3 bases from J, with 13 bases between. CDR1 is LGHDT, CDR2 YNNKEL, per germline (reference sequence). This CDR3 comprises 16 residues. DNA of the CDR3: TGTGCCAGCAGCCAAGTTGGCGGGGCGGGCTACAATGAGCAGTTCTTC. It specifies CASSQVGGAGYNEQFF.

This chain links TRBV5-6 with TRBJ2-7; the D is unclear. Trimming pared 4 bases from V and 4 bases from J, leaving 6 bases between. This CDR3 region has 11 residues. The germline V gene encodes CDR1 SGHDT and CDR2 YYEEEE. In nucleotides, the CDR3 is TGTGCCAGCAGCGCCTATTACGAGCAGTACTTC. This gives the protein CASSAYYEQYF.

J is TRBJ1-1 and V is TRBV19; D unclear. This CDR3 spans 14 amino acids. Germline lookup yields CDR1 LNHDA and CDR2 SQIVND (reference sequence). Trimming cost V 1 base and J 5 bases, with 11 bases left between them. This CDR3 reads CASSIVLGRTEAFF. DNA for the CDR3: TGTGCCAGTAGTATAGTCCTAGGACGGACTGAAGCTTTCTTT.

This sequence joins TRBV6-5 and TRBJ1-1; D unresolved. Trimming removed 5 bases from V and 3 bases from J, with 1 base in between. The germline CDR1 and CDR2 sequences are MNHEY and SVGAGI. The CDR3 runs 10 residues. As DNA, the CDR3 is TGTGCCAGCAGTCACACTGAAGCTTTCTTT. This sequence encodes CASSHTEAFF.

The chain has TRBV30 and TRBJ1-1, with D hard to call. Germline-derived CDR1 and CDR2 are GTSNPN and SVGIG (reference sequence). There are 15 residues in the CDR3. Trimming left V 4 bases short and J 6 bases short, with 21 bases between. CDR3 nucleotides: TGTGCCTGGACTAAAGGGTGGGGATTAGACGCTGAAGCTTTCTTT. Protein sequence: CAWTKGWGLDAEAFF.

This clone has only a few counts. The V gene is TRBV9, the J gene TRBJ2-6; 8 positions agree with TRBD1. Germline values: CDR1 SGDLS, CDR2 YYNGEE. The CDR3 totals 19 residues. The junction had 12 bases not matched to a gene; V was cut back by 3 bases and J by 1 base. This chain's CDR3 is CASSELRDRGFSGANVLTF. The CDR3 DNA is TGTGCCAGCAGCGAACTGAGAGACAGGGGTTTTTCTGGGGCCAACGTCCTGACTTTC.

The chain has TRBV7-9 and TRBJ1-6; unclear D gene. Trimming cost V 1 base and J 4 bases, with 2 bases left between them. Germline CDR1 reads SEHNR; CDR2 reads FQNEAQ (reference sequence). The CDR3 is 13 residues long. CDR3 coding DNA: TGTGCCAGCAGCTTAGGGTATAATTCACCCCTCCACTTT. Translation gives CASSLGYNSPLHF.

The chain joins TRBV19 to TRBJ1-2; D may be TRBD1 (5 bases). CDR1 LNHDA and CDR2 SQIVND come from the germline V gene (reference sequence). V dropped 1 base and J dropped 7 bases, with 13 bases sitting between them. The CDR3 length is 14 residues. The CDR3 reads CASSIGVGGRGYTF. The CDR3 DNA follows: TGTGCCAGTAGTATAGGGGTTGGGGGTCGTGGCTACACCTTC.

The chain couples TRBV6-5 to TRBJ2-7; TRBD1 aligns across 8 bases. Germline V lookup: CDR1 MNHEY, CDR2 SVGAGI. The CDR3 loop spans 13 amino acids. The V segment lost 8 bases and the J segment 4 bases; nucleotides outside the gene matches: 7. The CDR3 DNA reads as TGTGCCAGCGGGGAGGACAGGGCTTACGAGCAGTACTTC. It translates to CASGEDRAYEQYF.

The gene calls are TRBV7-9 and TRBJ2-1; D tentatively fits TRBD1 or TRBD2 (7 bases each). Trimming shortened V by 5 bases and J by 0 bases, and 17 bases separated the two germline ends. CDR3 size: 17 residues. The germline CDR1 and CDR2 sequences are SEHNR and FQNEAQ (reference sequence). The CDR3 sequence: CASSPYQGGISYNEQFF. As DNA, the CDR3 is TGTGCCAGCAGCCCCTATCAGGGGGGGATCTCCTACAATGAGCAGTTCTTC.

This sequence joins TRBV2 and TRBJ1-3; TRBD1 agrees at 8 bases. The CDR3 is 14 residues long. Germline CDR1 reads SNHLY; CDR2 reads FYNNEI. V was pared by 4 bases and J by 3 bases, with 2 bases of the junction left unmatched. CDR3 bases: TGTGCCAGCAGTGGCAGGGGGCTTGGAAACACCATATATTTT. It translates to CASSGRGLGNTIYF. Variable domain in full (rest from reference TRBV2 and TRBJ1-3): EPEVTQTPSHQVTQMGQEVILRCVPISNHLYFYWYRQILGQKVEFLVSFYNNEISEKSEIFDDQFSVERPDGSNFTLKIRSTKLEDSAMYFCASSGRGLGNTIYFGEGSWLTVV.

This chain connects TRBV5-1 to TRBJ2-3, with a weak D call TRBD2 (6 bases). With 7 bases removed from V and 0 bases from J, the gap between germline ends came to 15 bases. Germline V gives CDR1 SGHRS, CDR2 YFSETQ. The CDR3 length is 15 residues. Here the CDR3 DNA reads TGCGCCAGCCCTCCCCGGGGGTCTAGCACAGATACGCAGTATTTT. Its protein is CASPPRGSSTDTQYF.

The rearrangement links TRBV27 to TRBJ1-1; TRBD1 is a possible D gene (6 bases). The CDR3 contains 17 residues. Looked up from germline, CDR1 is MNHEY and CDR2 is SMNVEV (reference sequence). Deletions cut 5 bases from V and 1 base from J, with 20 bases between. The CDR3 region has the DNA TGTGCCAGCAGTGGACTTTTGGGGGCCGGACCGAACACTGAAGCTTTCTTT. Protein product: CASSGLLGAGPNTEAFF.

The chain employs TRBV7-9 and TRBJ1-1, with a possible D match to TRBD1 (6 bases). Germline V gives CDR1 SEHNR, CDR2 FQNEAQ (reference sequence). This CDR3 has 13 residues. The V and J ends lost 8 bases and 0 bases respectively, with 10 bases between them. The CDR3 spells CASSRGMNTEAFF. Written as DNA, the CDR3 is TGTGCCAGCTCAAGGGGGATGAACACTGAAGCTTTCTTT.

The chain has TRBV30 and TRBJ2-2, with 11 nucleotides matching TRBD2. Trimming took 4 bases from V and 8 from J; bases not matched to a gene: 6. Germline CDR1 and CDR2: GTSNPN and SVGIG (reference sequence). This CDR3 spans 14 amino acids. This CDR3 reads CAWKAWTSGGELFF. The CDR3 DNA sequence: TGTGCCTGGAAAGCCTGGACTAGCGGGGGGGAGCTGTTTTTT.

The chain carries TRBV6-5 and TRBJ1-1, with a tentative D call TRBD1 (6 bases). The CDR3 runs to 12 residues. The V and J ends lost 0 bases and 8 bases respectively, with 7 bases between them. CDR1 and CDR2 from the germline V gene are MNHEY and SVGAGI. CDR3 amino acids: CASSYSTGEAFF. In nucleotides, the CDR3 is TGTGCCAGCAGTTACTCCACAGGGGAAGCTTTCTTT.

The genes are TRBV12-3 or TRBV12-4 and TRBJ2-7; 9 bases map to TRBD2. Trimming cost V 3 bases and J 4 bases; bases outside gene matches: 1. The length of the CDR3 is 13 residues. The CDR3 DNA sequence: TGTGCCAGCAGTTTGGCGGGAGGGTACGAGCAGTACTTC. Residues: CASSLAGGYEQYF.

The chain recombines TRBV6-4 with TRBJ1-2; D is perhaps TRBD1 (6 bases). The CDR3 loop spans 14 amino acids. V lost 4 bases and J lost 8, with 17 bases in between. Germline-derived CDR1 and CDR2 are MRHNA and SNTAGT. This CDR3 reads CASSAGTFGGGYTF. The CDR3 DNA reads TGTGCCAGCAGTGCTGGGACATTCGGCGGGGGCTACACCTTC.

The J gene is TRBJ2-7, the V gene TRBV4-1; 9 nucleotides agree with TRBD1. The CDR3 covers 16 residues. CDR1 MGHRA and CDR2 YSYEKL come from the germline V gene. V lost 2 bases and J lost 5; bases outside the gene matches: 10. Here the CDR3 DNA reads TGCGCCAGCAGCCAACTACCGGGACAGGGTTTCGACGAGCAGTACTTC. This gives the protein CASSQLPGQGFDEQYF.

V usage is TRBV10-1 and J usage is TRBJ1-1, with D hard to call. The CDR3 length is 13 residues. The V gene's germline CDR1 is WNHNN and CDR2 SYGVQD (reference sequence). Trimming stripped 4 bases from V and 2 bases from J, with 8 bases between. The CDR3 DNA sequence: TGCGCCAGCAGTGCAGGATCCAACACTGAAGCTTTCTTT. Amino acids: CASSAGSNTEAFF.